This TCR beta chain is drawn from a study of PD-L1 blockade in urothelial cancer. Overall study context: Analysis of the blood was performed 3 weeks (second dose) and 6 weeks after treatment start. Study outcomes and limitations: At the 3-week point, tumor-associated blood clones expanded more in durable-benefit patients.

From germline, CDR1 is SNHLY and CDR2 FYNNEI. Trimming removed 6 bases at V and 2 bases at J, with 19 bases between. This CDR3 comprises 17 residues. Note on this clone: The antigen is unknown.

Regarding time point: peripheral blood 6 weeks after treatment start. Sequencing was performed with immunoSEQ multiplex PCR; in TCRdb, only in-frame clones are kept and a portion is missing. The sample has some 110,000 clones, roughly 90% seen once. Sequencing used PBMCs, obtained around atezolizumab (anti-PD-L1) treatment. The rearrangement joins TRBV2 to TRBJ2-2; D possibly corresponds to TRBD1 (6 bases). The receptor was derived from a man aged 55-75 years with urothelial cancer. The DNA of the CDR3 is TGTGCCAGCAGCCGGGCGTCCGGGACACTCAACACCGGGGAGCTGTTTTTT. Translation gives CASSRASGTLNTGELFF.